This T cell receptor beta chain was captured by sequencing in a study of identical twins. The study's findings and limits: For out-of-frame beta sequences, excess twin sharing was weaker. Models predicted too little out-of-frame TCR alpha sharing in monozygotic twins.

Using its own MiXCR run on the 5' RACE reads, TCRdb lists one record per CDR3 protein. The table lists hundreds of thousands of distinct CDR3 sequences, just over 7% of them singletons. The length of the CDR3 is 16 residues. Germline assignment: CDR1 MGHRA and CDR2 YSYEKL. V was trimmed by 2 bases and J by 1 base, leaving 14 bases between them. With regard to this clonotype: What it binds is not known.

The sample also formed part of further work on yellow fever vaccine responses in identical twins.

This sequence originates from a woman aged 18-30 years in good health. The chain recombines TRBV4-1 with TRBJ1-1, with D possibly matching TRBD1 (6 bases). The material sequenced was PBMCs. CDR3 in DNA: TGCGCCAGCAGCCAACCTCGCGGACAGACGAACACTGAAGCTTTCTTT. It encodes CASSQPRGQTNTEAFF.